These T cell receptor beta chains were read from a single sample in a study of T cells in tuberculosis. Libraries were prepared by immunoSEQ multiplex PCR; TCRdb keeps only in-frame clonotypes and omits some of them. The sample shows more than 35,000 clones, almost 95% of them seen only once. The sequenced material came from PBMCs. These TCRs come from a donor between 10 and 35 years old with latent tuberculosis or without tuberculosis infection. Some clones in this sample may be carry-over from other donors' samples. The CDR3 runs from the conserved cysteine through the conserved F or W. D genes are given only for firm matches. Size is stated for part of the rows, as once, few or many counts, or as a class when the clone is expanded.

J,size,V,length,D,DNA,CDR3
TRBJ1-2,.,TRBV2,13,.,TGTGCCAGCAGGGACTTGGTTGAGTATGGCTACACCTTC,CASRDLVEYGYTF
TRBJ1-5,.,TRBV6-5,14,.,TGTGCCAGCAGTGAAGGACAGTCCAATCAGCCCCAGCATTTT,CASSEGQSNQPQHF
TRBJ2-3,once,TRBV18,12,.,TGTGCCAGCCAACAGGGCGCAGATACGCAGTATTTT,CASQQGADTQYF
TRBJ1-2,.,TRBV10-2,14,.,TGCGCCAGCAGGACGGGATCCCCCTTGCATGGCTACACCTTC,CASRTGSPLHGYTF
TRBJ1-2,.,TRBV19,15,.,TGTGCCAGTAGGCCAACACCTGGGACACGTAATGGCTACACCTTC,CASRPTPGTRNGYTF
TRBJ1-1,.,TRBV15,16,TRBD1,TGTGCCACCAGCAGAGGAACCAGGGGGAAAAACACTGAAGCTTTCTTT,CATSRGTRGKNTEAFF
TRBJ2-2,.,TRBV19,13,.,TGTGCCAGTAGTATAGTCGGCACCGGGGAGCTGTTTTTT,CASSIVGTGELFF
TRBJ2-1,.,TRBV11-2,15,TRBD2,TGTGCCAGCAGCTTAGGAAGCGGGGGGCCGAATGAGCAGTTCTTC,CASSLGSGGPNEQFF
TRBJ1-4,.,TRBV7-6,14,.,TGTGCCAGCAGCTTATTGAGTACGAGTGAAAAACTGTTTTTT,CASSLLSTSEKLFF
TRBJ2-3,.,TRBV9,15,TRBD2,TGTGCCAGCAGAACTAGCGGGGGCCTCACAGATACGCAGTATTTT,CASRTSGGLTDTQYF
TRBJ1-1,.,TRBV11-2,16,.,TGTGCCAGCAGCTTATCGTACAGGGCGGGTGGCACTGAAGCTTTCTTT,CASSLSYRAGGTEAFF
TRBJ2-5,.,TRBV11-2,17,.,TGTGCCAGCAGCTTAGTACCCCCAGGGAGGCGGCAAGAGACCCAGTACTTC,CASSLVPPGRRQETQYF
TRBJ1-5,.,TRBV27,13,.,TGTGCCAGCAGCGACAGGATCCGTCAGCCCCAGCATTTT,CASSDRIRQPQHF
TRBJ2-7,.,TRBV5-1,18,.,TGCGCCAGCAGCTTATTTGGCTATGGGTCCGGGGTCGGGGACGAGCAGTACTTC,CASSLFGYGSGVGDEQYF
TRBJ1-5,.,TRBV7-3,13,.,TGTGCCAGCAGCCTCGGGGAGGGGCAGCCCCAGCATTTT,CASSLGEGQPQHF
TRBJ2-2,.,TRBV19,16,TRBD1,TGTGCCAGTAGTATCGGGACAGGGCGAGACACCGGGGAGCTGTTTTTT,CASSIGTGRDTGELFF
TRBJ1-4,once,TRBV21-1,16,.,TGTGCCAGCAGCAAAGGGGGGGGACGCAGAAATGAAAAACTGTTTTTT,CASSKGGGRRNEKLFF
TRBJ2-5,.,TRBV4-1,16,.,TGCGCCAGCAGCATTCGCCGGACACAGGGAGTGGAGACCCAGTACTTC,CASSIRRTQGVETQYF
TRBJ2-3,.,TRBV11-3,17,.,TGTGCCAGCAGCTTAGATGGAGCCTCCCCGAGCACAGATACGCAGTATTTT,CASSLDGASPSTDTQYF
TRBJ2-1,.,TRBV6-5,14,TRBD1,TGTGCCAGCAGAGCTAGGACAGGGTTGGGTGAGCAGTTCTTC,CASRARTGLGEQFF
TRBJ1-4,.,TRBV19,14,TRBD1,TGTGCCAGTAGCCCAGCCGGGGCAGGGGGAAAACTGTTTTTT,CASSPAGAGGKLFF
TRBJ1-1,.,TRBV5-1,17,.,TGCGCCAGCAGCACCCCCCCGGGTTCTCCGGAGGGCACTGAAGCTTTCTTT,CASSTPPGSPEGTEAFF
TRBJ2-1,.,TRBV18,14,.,TGTGCCAGCTCAGGGGCAGGGTTAGGCAATGAGCAGTTCTTC,CASSGAGLGNEQFF
TRBJ2-1,.,TRBV25-1,16,.,TGTGCCAGCAGTGAATCGTGGGGGCAGGGCCACAATGAGCAGTTCTTC,CASSESWGQGHNEQFF
TRBJ2-3,.,TRBV5-6,16,.,TGTGCCAGCAGCTTGGACCCACAGGTACGCACAGATACGCAGTATTTT,CASSLDPQVRTDTQYF
TRBJ1-2,.,TRBV4-1,13,.,TGCGCCAGCAGCCAACCAGGGGTTTGGGGCTACACCTTC,CASSQPGVWGYTF
TRBJ1-1,.,TRBV2,11,.,TGTGCCAGCACGCGGTACACTGAAGCTTTCTTT,CASTRYTEAFF
TRBJ1-2,.,TRBV5-1,16,TRBD1,TGCGCCAGCAGCCAGGGACCGGGACAGGGATACTATGGCTACACCTTC,CASSQGPGQGYYGYTF
TRBJ2-1,once,TRBV19,12,.,TGTGCCAGCTCAGCAGGGATCTATGAGCAGTTCTTC,CASSAGIYEQFF
TRBJ2-1,.,TRBV7-9,18,TRBD1,TGTGCCAGCAGCTTACGATCGGGGACAGGGGCACTGTTTACTGAGCAGTTCTTC,CASSLRSGTGALFTEQFF
TRBJ2-7,.,TRBV10-3,14,.,TGTGCCATCAGTGGTCCCCCTATCCGGGACGAGCAGTACTTC,CAISGPPIRDEQYF
TRBJ1-2,.,TRBV6-1,14,.,TGTGCCAGCAGTCTATGGGGGGGGTTAGATGGCTACACCTTC,CASSLWGGLDGYTF
TRBJ1-1,once,TRBV5-1,14,.,TGCGCCAGCAGCCTTGGACAAACGAACACTGAAGCTTTCTTT,CASSLGQTNTEAFF
TRBJ1-4,.,TRBV6-4,13,.,TGTGCCAGCAGCACAAGCGCTAATGAAAAACTGTTTTTT,CASSTSANEKLFF
TRBJ1-1,.,TRBV4-1,15,.,TGCGCCAGCAGCCAACCCGACAGTCTGAACACTGAAGCTTTCTTT,CASSQPDSLNTEAFF
TRBJ1-3,.,TRBV30,18,TRBD1,TGTGCCTGGAGCCCACCGGGACAGGAGGGAGAAACGGGAAACACCATATATTTT,CAWSPPGQEGETGNTIYF
TRBJ2-2,.,TRBV19,13,.,TGTGCCAGTTGTCAGGGAAGGGACGGGGAGCTGTTTTTT,CASCQGRDGELFF
TRBJ1-6,once,TRBV4-3,16,.,TGCGCCAGCAGCCAAGTCCCGGACTTACCAAAGTCACCCCTCCACTTT,CASSQVPDLPKSPLHF
TRBJ2-1,.,TRBV7-9,13,.,TGTGCCAGCGGGGGGTTGACTTACAATGAGCAGTTCTTC,CASGGLTYNEQFF
TRBJ1-2,.,TRBV19,16,.,TGTGCCAGTCGCCGGGGAGGACCGGGAACAGGCTATGGCTACACCTTC,CASRRGGPGTGYGYTF
TRBJ2-7,.,TRBV9,15,.,TGTGCCAGCAGCGTAGGGTTAGGGGGCTCCTACGAGCAGTACTTC,CASSVGLGGSYEQYF
TRBJ1-5,.,TRBV30,14,.,TGTGCCTGGAGCGAGGGAGGGAGCAATCAGCCCCAGCATTTT,CAWSEGGSNQPQHF
TRBJ1-4,.,TRBV6-5,12,.,TGTGCCAGCGGCAGGGGAGATGAAAAACTGTTTTTT,CASGRGDEKLFF
TRBJ2-7,.,TRBV7-9,15,TRBD1,TGTGCCAGCAGCCCTACGCCACAGGGGACCTACGAGCAGTACTTC,CASSPTPQGTYEQYF
TRBJ2-1,.,TRBV14,16,.,TGTGCCAGCAGCCTCTCCGGGACACCGGTTTCTGATGAGCAGTTCTTC,CASSLSGTPVSDEQFF
TRBJ1-4,.,TRBV7-2,14,.,TGTGCCAGCAGCTCGCAGCGGGGTCATGAAAAACTGTTTTTT,CASSSQRGHEKLFF
TRBJ1-6,.,TRBV2,15,TRBD1,TGTGCCAGCAGGGCCGACAGGGGGACGGGCTCACCCCTCCACTTT,CASRADRGTGSPLHF